This T cell receptor beta chain was retrieved from a study of response to subunit inactivated influenza vaccine. Findings and limits, study-wide: Authors suggested each seasonal influenza vaccination recruits few new T cells.

Germline V gene lookup returns CDR1 DFQATT and CDR2 SNEGSKA (reference sequence). The length of the CDR3 is 14 residues. V gave up 3 bases and J gave up 2 bases; unmatched junction bases: 3. As concerns this clonotype: The target antigen is unknown.

One entry per CDR3 protein results from TCRdb running MiXCR on the RT-PCR reads. The profile shows over 450,000 distinct CDR3 sequences, 10% to 15% of them singletons. This clonotype was sampled from a man aged 45-65 years who received an inactivated influenza vaccine. The gene calls are TRBV20-1 and TRBJ2-5; 10 bases line up with TRBD2. This sample comprised PBMCs from blood, obtained about 40 days after vaccination. The CDR3 protein is CSASPTSGQETQYF. The CDR3 nucleotides are TGCAGTGCTAGCCCGACTAGCGGGCAAGAGACCCAGTACTTC.